This T cell receptor beta chain was sequenced during a study of blood T cell repertoires in COVID-19. Clones were read by immunoSEQ multiplex PCR, and TCRdb kept only the in-frame ones, dropping some. The sample has more than 15,000 clones, 82% seen once. The CDR3 has 17 amino acids. The germline gives CDR1 MDHEN, CDR2 SYDVKM. V was trimmed by 10 bases and J by 2 bases, leaving 26 bases between them. Sequencing input: peripheral blood. The receptor was derived from an elderly man with active COVID-19. The chain is built from TRBV28 and TRBJ1-1, with D tentatively TRBD1 (6 bases). DNA for the CDR3: TGTGCCACCAGCCGGGGGGGGGCGGTATTAGGTAACACTGAAGCTTTCTTT. Translation: CATSRGGAVLGNTEAFF.